Below are 5 T cell receptor beta chains sequenced from a single sample in a study of regulatory T cells in long-lasting Graves disease. This sample's time point: newly diagnosed GD, antithyroid drugs for less than 3 months. Making the TCR library involved RNA that had been extracted from PBMCs. Arm-PCR of CDR3 regions with iRepertoire HTBI primers generated TCR beta libraries. TCRdb itself ran the multiplex PCR reads through MiXCR, one entry per CDR3 protein. The sample shows 400,000 to 500,000 distinct CDR3 sequences, about 15% of them seen only once. This sample was also put to use in a study of T cells in Graves' hyperthyroidism and ophthalmopathy.

This specimen was peripheral blood mononuclear cells (PBMCs), taken at new diagnosis, from a patient treated with antithyroid drugs. The origin of the receptors is a young woman with Graves disease.

This clonotype was counted a few times. The junction does not match germline at one end; this may be a read error. The CDR3 DNA reads as TGTGCCAGCAGACCCGCGACAGGGGCCAAAAACACTCAGTACTTC. Its translation: CASRPATGAKNTQYF. The chain combines TRBV11-2 with TRBJ2-4, with 8 bases aligning to TRBD1. The CDR3 consists of 15 residues. The germline V gene encodes CDR1 SGHAT and CDR2 FQNNGV.

The CDR3 loop reads CASRDRTTGSNQPQHF. The DNA for the CDR3 is TGTGCCAGTAGGGACCGAACGACAGGCAGCAATCAGCCCCAGCATTTT. The chain links TRBV19 to TRBJ1-5, with a possible D match to TRBD1 (6 bases). The CDR3 runs 16 residues. CDR1 and CDR2 (germline): LNHDA, SQIVND (reference sequence). The germline V and J ends were trimmed by 6 bases and 1 base, with 16 bases remaining between them.

The CDR3 nucleotides read TGTGCCAGTAGTGGACTAGCGGGAGTCGGCGGGGAGCTGTTTTTT. Its protein is CASSGLAGVGGELFF. The chain combines TRBV19 with TRBJ2-2, with TRBD2 matching 13 bases. Trimming at V came to 5 bases and at J to 7 bases, leaving 4 bases not matched to a gene. Germline CDR1 and CDR2: LNHDA and SQIVND (reference sequence). The CDR3 length is 15 residues.

This clonotype was observed a handful of times. CDR3 region: CATSRVSGRKTQYF. The CDR3 region has the DNA TGTGCCACCAGCAGAGTTTCAGGGAGGAAGACCCAGTACTTC. V gene TRBV15 combines with J gene TRBJ2-5, with D possibly being TRBD2 (6 bases). The germline V gene has CDR1 LNHNV and CDR2 YYDKDF (reference sequence). V was pared by 1 base and J by 6 bases, with 12 bases between. The CDR3 covers 14 residues.

The rearrangement joins TRBV20-1 to TRBJ2-7; 9 bases fit TRBD1. The CDR3 loop spans 14 amino acids. Germline V gives CDR1 DFQATT, CDR2 SNEGSKA (reference sequence). J was trimmed by 2 bases and V by 2 bases; bases with no gene match: 4. The CDR3 nucleotides read TGCAGTGCTAGACGGACAGGGGCTACCTACGAGCAGTACTTC. This sequence encodes CSARRTGATYEQYF.